The clone carrying this TCR beta chain has ten or more counts. This entry belongs to a study of regulatory T cells in long-lasting Graves disease. The TCR beta library used iRepertoire HTBI primers with Arm-PCR amplification of CDR3. Each CDR3 protein gets one entry after TCRdb re-called the multiplex PCR reads with MiXCR. The sample records roughly 430,000 distinct CDR3 sequences, about a sixth being singletons. CDR1 and CDR2 from the germline V gene are MDHEN and SYDVKM. The CDR3 runs to 13 residues. Trimming removed 3 bases from V and 5 bases from J, with 10 bases in between. The time point: newly diagnosed GD, antithyroid drugs for less than 3 months. Construction of the TCR library relied on RNA isolated from PBMCs. The sample was also linked to a second study, of T cells in Graves' hyperthyroidism and ophthalmopathy.

This chain links TRBV28 with TRBJ1-1; D ambiguous. This specimen consisted of peripheral blood mononuclear cells (PBMCs), obtained at new diagnosis, from a patient treated with antithyroid drugs. This receptor was identified in a woman under 40 with Graves disease. In DNA form, the CDR3 reads TGTGCCAGCAGTTTGACTCCGAGGACTGAAGCTTTCTTT. Its protein is CASSLTPRTEAFF.